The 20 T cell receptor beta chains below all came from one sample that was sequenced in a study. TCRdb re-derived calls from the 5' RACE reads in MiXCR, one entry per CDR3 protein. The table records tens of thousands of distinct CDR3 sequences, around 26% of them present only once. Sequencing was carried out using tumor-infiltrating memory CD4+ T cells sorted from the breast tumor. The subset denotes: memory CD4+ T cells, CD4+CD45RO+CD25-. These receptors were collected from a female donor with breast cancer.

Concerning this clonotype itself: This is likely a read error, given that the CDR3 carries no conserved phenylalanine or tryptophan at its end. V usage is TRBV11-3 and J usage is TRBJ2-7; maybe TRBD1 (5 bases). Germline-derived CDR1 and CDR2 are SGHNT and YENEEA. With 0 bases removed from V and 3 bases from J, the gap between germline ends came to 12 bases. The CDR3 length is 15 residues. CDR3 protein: CASSLDGWGDYEQYL. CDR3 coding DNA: TGTGCCAGCAGCTTAGATGGTTGGGGCGACTACGAGCAGTACCTC.

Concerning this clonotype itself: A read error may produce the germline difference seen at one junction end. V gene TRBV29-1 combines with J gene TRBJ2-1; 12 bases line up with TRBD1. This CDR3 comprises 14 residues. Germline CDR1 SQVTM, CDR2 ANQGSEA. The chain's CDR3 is CSVGGQGAENERFF. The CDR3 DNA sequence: TGCAGCGTTGGGGGACAGGGGGCGGAAAATGAGCGGTTCTTC.

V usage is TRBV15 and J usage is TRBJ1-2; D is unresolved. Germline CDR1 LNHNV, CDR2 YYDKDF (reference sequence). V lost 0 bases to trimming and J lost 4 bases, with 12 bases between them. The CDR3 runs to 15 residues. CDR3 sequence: CATSRDLSTAYGYTF. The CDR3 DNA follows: TGTGCCACCAGCAGAGATCTGTCTACGGCCTATGGCTACACCTTC.

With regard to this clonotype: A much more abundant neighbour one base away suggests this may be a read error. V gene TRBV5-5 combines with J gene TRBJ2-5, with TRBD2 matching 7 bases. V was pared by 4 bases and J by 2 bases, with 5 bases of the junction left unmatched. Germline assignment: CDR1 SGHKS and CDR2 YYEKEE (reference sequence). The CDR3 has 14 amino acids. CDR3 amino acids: CASSENGRQETQYF. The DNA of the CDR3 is TGTGCCAGCAGCGAAAACGGGAGGCAAGAGACCCAGTACTTC. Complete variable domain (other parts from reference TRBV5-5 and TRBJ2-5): DAGVTQSPTHLIKTRGQQVTLRCSPISGHKSVSWYQQVLGQGPQFIFQYYEKEERGRGNFPDRFSARQFPNYSSELNVNALLLGDSALYLCASSENGRQETQYFGPGTRLLVL.

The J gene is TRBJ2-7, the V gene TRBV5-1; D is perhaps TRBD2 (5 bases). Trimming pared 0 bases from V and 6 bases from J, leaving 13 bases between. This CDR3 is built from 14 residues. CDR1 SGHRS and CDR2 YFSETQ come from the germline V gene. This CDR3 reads CASSLENGVREQYF. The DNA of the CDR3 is TGCGCCAGCAGCTTGGAAAACGGGGTTCGCGAGCAGTACTTC.

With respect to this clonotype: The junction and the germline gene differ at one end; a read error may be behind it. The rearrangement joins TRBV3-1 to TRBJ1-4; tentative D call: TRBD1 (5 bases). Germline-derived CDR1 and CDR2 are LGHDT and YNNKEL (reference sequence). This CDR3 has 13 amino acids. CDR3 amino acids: CASSQNLGEKPFF. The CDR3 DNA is TGTGCCAGCAGCCAAAATTTGGGGGAAAAACCGTTTTTT.

In DNA form, the CDR3 reads TGTGCCAGCAGTGAATATGGGAAGGTCGGTCGCAATTCACCCCTCCACTTT. This gives the protein CASSEYGKVGRNSPLHF. V and J are TRBV25-1 and TRBJ1-6, with D unresolved. The CDR3 spans 17 residues. Germline CDR1 reads MGHDK; CDR2 reads SYGVNS. Trimming cost V 0 bases and J 7 bases, with 16 bases left between them.

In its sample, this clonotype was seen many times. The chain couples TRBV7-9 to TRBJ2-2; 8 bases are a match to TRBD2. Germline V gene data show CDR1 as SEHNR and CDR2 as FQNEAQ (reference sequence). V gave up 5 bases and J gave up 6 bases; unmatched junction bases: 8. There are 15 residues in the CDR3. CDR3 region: CASSPSGSISGELFF. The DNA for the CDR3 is TGTGCCAGCAGCCCCAGCGGGAGTATCTCCGGGGAGCTGTTTTTT.

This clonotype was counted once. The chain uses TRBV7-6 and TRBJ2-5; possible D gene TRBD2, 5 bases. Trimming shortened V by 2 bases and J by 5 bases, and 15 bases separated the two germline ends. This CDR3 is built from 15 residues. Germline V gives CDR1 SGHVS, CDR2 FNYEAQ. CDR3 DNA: TGTGCCAGCAGCTTAACCGCGGGCCGTGTCGAGACCCAGTACTTC. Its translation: CASSLTAGRVETQYF.

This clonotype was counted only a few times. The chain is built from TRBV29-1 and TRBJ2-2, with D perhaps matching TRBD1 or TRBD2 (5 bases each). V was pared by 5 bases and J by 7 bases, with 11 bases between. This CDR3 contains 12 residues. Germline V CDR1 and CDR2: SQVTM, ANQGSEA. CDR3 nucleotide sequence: TGCAGCGTTCCCAGGGCGGGCGGGGAGCTGTTTTTT. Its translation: CSVPRAGGELFF.

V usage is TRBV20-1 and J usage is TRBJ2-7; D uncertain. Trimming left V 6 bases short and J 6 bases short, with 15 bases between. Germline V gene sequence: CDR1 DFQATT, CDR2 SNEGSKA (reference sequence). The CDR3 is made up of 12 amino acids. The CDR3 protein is CSAYNVGGEQYF. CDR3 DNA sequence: TGCAGTGCCTACAATGTGGGCGGCGAGCAGTACTTC.

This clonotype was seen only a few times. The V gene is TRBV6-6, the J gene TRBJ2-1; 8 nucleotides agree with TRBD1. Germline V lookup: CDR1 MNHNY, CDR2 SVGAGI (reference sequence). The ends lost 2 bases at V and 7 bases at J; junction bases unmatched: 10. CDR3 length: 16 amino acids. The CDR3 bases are TGTGCCAGCAGTTACAAAGGACAGGGAAAGGGGAATGAGCAGTTCTTC. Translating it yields CASSYKGQGKGNEQFF.

CDR3 sequence: CSAPRGTQYF. The DNA of the CDR3 is TGCAGTGCCCCCCGGGGTACGCAGTATTTT. The genes are TRBV20-1 and TRBJ2-3; TRBD2 might be the D (5 bases). The CDR3 totals 10 residues. Germline values: CDR1 DFQATT, CDR2 SNEGSKA (reference sequence). V shed 6 bases and J shed 8 bases, with 9 bases lying between them.

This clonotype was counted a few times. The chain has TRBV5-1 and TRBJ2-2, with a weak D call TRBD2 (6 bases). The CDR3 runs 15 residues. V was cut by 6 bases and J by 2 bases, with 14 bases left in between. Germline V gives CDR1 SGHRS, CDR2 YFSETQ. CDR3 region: CASTLGGDNTGELFF. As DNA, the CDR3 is TGCGCCAGCACCCTCGGAGGGGACAACACCGGGGAGCTGTTTTTT.

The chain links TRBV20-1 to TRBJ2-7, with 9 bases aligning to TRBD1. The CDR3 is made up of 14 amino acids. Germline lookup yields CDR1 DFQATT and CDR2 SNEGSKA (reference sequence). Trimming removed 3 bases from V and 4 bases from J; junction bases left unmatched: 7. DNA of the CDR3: TGCAGTGCTAGGCCCGGGACAGGGAAATACGAGCAGTACTTC. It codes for CSARPGTGKYEQYF.

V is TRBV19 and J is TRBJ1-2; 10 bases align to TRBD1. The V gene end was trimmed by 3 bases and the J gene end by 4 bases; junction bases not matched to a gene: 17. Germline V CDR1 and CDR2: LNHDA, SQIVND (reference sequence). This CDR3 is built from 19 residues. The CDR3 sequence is CASSIRQWGTGEVRYGYTF. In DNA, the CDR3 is TGTGCCAGTAGTATCCGCCAGTGGGGGACAGGGGAAGTTCGCTATGGCTACACCTTC.

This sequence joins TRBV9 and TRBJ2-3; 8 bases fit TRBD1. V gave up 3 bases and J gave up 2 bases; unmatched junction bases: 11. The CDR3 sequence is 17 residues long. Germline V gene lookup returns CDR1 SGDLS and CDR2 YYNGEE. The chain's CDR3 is CASSALPTGDLTDTQYF. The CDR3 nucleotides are TGTGCCAGCAGCGCCTTACCGACAGGGGACCTCACAGATACGCAGTATTTT.

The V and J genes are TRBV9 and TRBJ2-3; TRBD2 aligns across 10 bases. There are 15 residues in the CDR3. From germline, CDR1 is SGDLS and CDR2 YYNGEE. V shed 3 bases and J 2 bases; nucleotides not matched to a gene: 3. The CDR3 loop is CASSASGSDTDTQYF. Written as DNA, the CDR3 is TGTGCCAGCAGCGCTAGCGGGAGTGACACAGATACGCAGTATTTT.

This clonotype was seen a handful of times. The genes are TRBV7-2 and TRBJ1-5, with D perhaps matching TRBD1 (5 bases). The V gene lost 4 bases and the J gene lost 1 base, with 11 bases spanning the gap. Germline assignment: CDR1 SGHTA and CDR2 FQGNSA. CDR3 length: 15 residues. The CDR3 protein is CASSSRGGSNQPQHF. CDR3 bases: TGTGCCAGCAGCTCTCGTGGGGGGAGCAATCAGCCCCAGCATTTT.

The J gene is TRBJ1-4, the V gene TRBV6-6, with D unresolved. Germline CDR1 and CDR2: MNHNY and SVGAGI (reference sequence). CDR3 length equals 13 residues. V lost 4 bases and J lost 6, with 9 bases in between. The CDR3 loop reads CASSFDWDEKLFF. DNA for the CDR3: TGTGCCAGCAGTTTTGACTGGGATGAAAAACTGTTTTTT.